Shown below are 7 T cell receptor beta chains from a single sample sequenced in a study of blood T cell repertoires in COVID-19 (dated by TCRdb to 2019 to 2021). Library prep was done by the immunoSEQ multiplex PCR assay. TCRdb re-hosts the immuneACCESS table, in-frame sequences only. Its copies lack some clones; in the studies checked, an unresolved V gene accounts for under half of them, and the cause for the rest is not known. A total of around 30,000 clones appear in this sample, around 87% of them only once. Approximately 15% of the sample rests with the top ten. Specimen: peripheral blood. The origin of the receptors is a human donor in a cohort sampled during active COVID-19. The donor label of this sample is uncertain.

V gene TRBV10-3 combines with J gene TRBJ2-6; 7 nucleotides line up with TRBD1. Germline V gene sequence: CDR1 ENHRY, CDR2 SYGVKD. Unmatched junction bases numbered 8, after V lost 3 bases and J lost 0 bases. CDR3 length: 18 amino acids. CDR3 sequence: CAISEAPGQTSGANVLTF. CDR3 nucleotide sequence: TGTGCCATCAGTGAAGCTCCGGGACAGACCTCTGGGGCCAACGTCCTGACTTTC.

This chain connects TRBV5-1 to TRBJ2-6, with 7 positions matching TRBD1. The junction had 13 bases not matched to a gene; V was cut back by 10 bases and J by 0 bases. The CDR3 is made up of 17 amino acids. Germline-derived CDR1 and CDR2 are SGHRS and YFSETQ. The CDR3 reads CAPVTGACGSGANVLTF. CDR3 DNA: TGCGCCCCGGTCACAGGGGCCTGCGGCTCTGGGGCCAACGTCCTGACTTTC.

The V and J genes are TRBV6-6 and TRBJ1-1; TRBD1 matches at 7 bases. Germline lookup yields CDR1 MNHNY and CDR2 SVGAGI (reference sequence). Unmatched junction bases numbered 5, after V lost 6 bases and J lost 1 base. This CDR3 is 14 amino acids long. DNA for the CDR3: TGTGCCAGCAGGCCTCGACAGGGGAACACTGAAGCTTTCTTT. Translated: CASRPRQGNTEAFF.

V usage is TRBV6-5 and J usage is TRBJ1-4; D is undetermined. The V end was cut by 5 bases, the J end by 5 bases, with 9 bases between. The CDR3 consists of 13 residues. Germline V gene lookup returns CDR1 MNHEY and CDR2 SVGAGI. CDR3 DNA sequence: TGTGCCAGCAGTAACCTAGTAAATGAAAAACTGTTTTTT. Translated: CASSNLVNEKLFF.

The V gene is TRBV28, the J gene TRBJ1-3; D perhaps matches TRBD1 (6 bases). Germline assignment: CDR1 MDHEN and CDR2 SYDVKM. V dropped 10 bases and J dropped 0 bases, with 19 bases sitting between them. The CDR3 sequence is 16 residues long. The CDR3 coding sequence is TGTGCCACTCACGGACAGATCATTCACTCTGGAAACACCATATATTTT. Translating gives CATHGQIIHSGNTIYF.

The chain carries TRBV9 and TRBJ2-5; the match to TRBD2 covers 10 bases. J lost 4 bases, V lost 1 base, and 10 bases had no gene match. The CDR3 loop spans 17 amino acids. Germline V CDR1 and CDR2: SGDLS, YYNGEE. Written as DNA, the CDR3 is TGTGCCAGCAGCGTACAGGCTAGCGGGGGCCTGGGAGAGACCCAGTACTTC. Translation gives CASSVQASGGLGETQYF.

This chain connects TRBV5-4 to TRBJ2-4; TRBD2 might be the D (5 bases). V was cut by 2 bases and J by 0 bases, with 15 bases left in between. The CDR3 loop spans 17 amino acids. Germline V gene sequence: CDR1 SGHNT, CDR2 YYREEE (reference sequence). CDR3 bases: TGTGCCAGCAGCTTCGGTGGGAGACCTCTAGCCAAAAACATTCAGTACTTC. Its protein product is CASSFGGRPLAKNIQYF. Drawing the rest from reference TRBV5-4 and TRBJ2-4, the complete variable domain is ETGVTQSPTHLIKTRGQQVTLRCSSQSGHNTVSWYQQALGQGPQFIFQYYREEENGRGNFPPRFSGLQFPNYSSELNVNALELDDSALYLCASSFGGRPLAKNIQYFGAGTRLSVL.